The sequence of this T cell receptor beta chain was determined in a study of shared T cell receptors in the human thymus. Germline CDR1 is SGDLS and CDR2 is YYNGEE. This CDR3 has 16 amino acids. The junction had 6 bases not matched to a gene; V was cut back by 2 bases and J by 2 bases. TCRdb keeps only in-frame clones here, not all; method: immunoSEQ multiplex PCR. The sample carries hundreds of thousands of clones, about 90% recorded once. The sample was also reused in another study, on human thymus T cells. In that study: Having surgery to correct congenital heart defects, healthy Finnish infants acted as the donors. Resections that were taken during corrective heart surgery supplied the thymus tissue. Blood and thymic repertoires both appeared biased in V and J gene usage. Related research described strongly overlapping thymic repertoires in unrelated people.

This sequence was found in a boy under two years old with a congenital heart defect. This chain uses TRBV9 with TRBJ1-5; TRBD1 matches at 8 bases. Sequencing was done on a sample of thymocytes. The CDR3 DNA is TGTGCCAGCAGCGTTGGACAGGGTGATGGCAATCAGCCCCAGCATTTT. Protein: CASSVGQGDGNQPQHF.